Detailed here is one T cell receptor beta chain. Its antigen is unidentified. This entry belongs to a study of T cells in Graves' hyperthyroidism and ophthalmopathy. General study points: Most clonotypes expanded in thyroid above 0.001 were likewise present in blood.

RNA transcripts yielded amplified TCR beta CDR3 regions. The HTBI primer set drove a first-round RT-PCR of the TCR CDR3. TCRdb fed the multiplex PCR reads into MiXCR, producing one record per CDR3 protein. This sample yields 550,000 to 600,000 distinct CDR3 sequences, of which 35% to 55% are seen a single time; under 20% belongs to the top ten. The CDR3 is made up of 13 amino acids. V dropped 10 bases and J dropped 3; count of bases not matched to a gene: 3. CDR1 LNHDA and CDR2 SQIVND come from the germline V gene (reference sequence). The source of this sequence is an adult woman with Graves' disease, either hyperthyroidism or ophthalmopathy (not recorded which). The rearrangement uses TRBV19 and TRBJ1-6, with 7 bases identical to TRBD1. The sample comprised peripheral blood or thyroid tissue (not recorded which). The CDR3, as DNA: TGTGCCACCAGGACAGGCTATAATTCACCCCTCCACTTT. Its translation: CATRTGYNSPLHF.